These T cell receptor beta chains were read from a single sample in a study of T-cell memory formation after mild COVID-19. Via MiXCR, TCRdb re-called the 5' RACE reads, giving one row per CDR3 protein. The table lists roughly 600,000 distinct CDR3 sequences, about a sixth of them singletons, with approximately 12% in the top ten. Sequenced sample: PBMCs or a T cell subset sorted from them (not recorded which). These receptors all stem from an adult woman who had mild COVID-19 (a few samples of this study predate the infection). Cell type and time point are not known. The CDR3 runs from the conserved cysteine through the conserved F or W.

J gene: TRBJ2-1; V gene: TRBV20-1; CDR3 length: 15; CDR3 protein: CSARSWTSGDNEQFF
J gene: TRBJ1-1; V gene: TRBV7-2; CDR3 length: 19; CDR3 protein: CASSFPRRTGNKQNAEAFF
J gene: TRBJ2-3; V gene: TRBV12-3/TRBV12-4; CDR3 length: 14; CDR3 protein: CASRRLAGTDTQYF
J gene: TRBJ2-5; V gene: TRBV6-5; CDR3 length: 13; CDR3 protein: CASSNGLGETQYF
J gene: TRBJ1-2; V gene: TRBV12-3/TRBV12-4; CDR3 length: 15; CDR3 protein: CASSTPRGWDYGYTF
J gene: TRBJ2-7; V gene: TRBV12-3/TRBV12-4; CDR3 length: 12; CDR3 protein: CASGHFLYEQYF
J gene: TRBJ1-1; V gene: TRBV5-4; CDR3 length: 13; CDR3 protein: CASSFGFGTEAFF
J gene: TRBJ2-3; V gene: TRBV12-3/TRBV12-4; CDR3 length: 13; CDR3 protein: CASSLPPGVTQYF
J gene: TRBJ1-5; V gene: TRBV5-6; CDR3 length: 16; CDR3 protein: CASSLAGARLNQPQHF
J gene: TRBJ2-7; V gene: TRBV4-1; CDR3 length: 16; CDR3 protein: CASSQSPGLSSYEQYF
J gene: TRBJ1-4; V gene: TRBV2; CDR3 length: 14; CDR3 protein: CATQKEYLNEKLFF
J gene: TRBJ1-2; V gene: TRBV7-2; CDR3 length: 13; CDR3 protein: CASSLRRWDGYTF
J gene: TRBJ1-1; V gene: TRBV6-5; CDR3 length: 13; CDR3 protein: CASSPWVGTEAFF
J gene: TRBJ1-3; V gene: TRBV3-1; CDR3 length: 11; CDR3 protein: CATHGGNTIYF
J gene: TRBJ2-1; V gene: TRBV6-2/TRBV6-3; CDR3 length: 14; CDR3 protein: CASSWGGRLEEQFF
J gene: TRBJ1-2; V gene: TRBV12-3/TRBV12-4; CDR3 length: 12; CDR3 protein: CASGGLNYGYTF
J gene: TRBJ2-1; V gene: TRBV11-1; CDR3 length: 15; CDR3 protein: CASSPPGGPYNEQFF
J gene: TRBJ1-4; V gene: TRBV29-1; CDR3 length: 13; CDR3 protein: CSVEGRDGEKLFF
J gene: TRBJ1-5; V gene: TRBV12-3/TRBV12-4; CDR3 length: 14; CDR3 protein: CASSFLGRNQPQHF
J gene: TRBJ2-1; V gene: TRBV5-1; CDR3 length: 15; CDR3 protein: CASSFSWGSYNEQFF
J gene: TRBJ2-3; V gene: TRBV3-1; CDR3 length: 15; CDR3 protein: CASSLSGVRPDTQYF
J gene: TRBJ2-4; V gene: TRBV7-3; CDR3 length: 12; CDR3 protein: CASGTGGNIQYF
J gene: TRBJ2-7; V gene: TRBV19; CDR3 length: 13; CDR3 protein: CASSIAQHYEQYF
J gene: TRBJ2-7; V gene: TRBV29-1; CDR3 length: 14; CDR3 protein: CSVVLDHGGYEQYF
J gene: TRBJ2-7; V gene: TRBV5-1; CDR3 length: 15; CDR3 protein: CASSPSAGTTYEQYF
J gene: TRBJ1-2; V gene: TRBV7-9; CDR3 length: 14; CDR3 protein: CASSLRGLLDGYTF
J gene: TRBJ2-2; V gene: TRBV19; CDR3 length: 14; CDR3 protein: CASSGQGKAGELFF
J gene: TRBJ2-7; V gene: TRBV5-6; CDR3 length: 12; CDR3 protein: CASSTTSSEQYF
J gene: TRBJ1-4; V gene: TRBV24-1; CDR3 length: 13; CDR3 protein: CATSDSGLEKLFF
J gene: TRBJ2-1; V gene: TRBV15; CDR3 length: 12; CDR3 protein: CATSRTSDEQFF
J gene: TRBJ2-3; V gene: TRBV7-9; CDR3 length: 16; CDR3 protein: CASSLSGGPGADTQYF
J gene: TRBJ1-3; V gene: TRBV30; CDR3 length: 14; CDR3 protein: CAWGQGFSGNTIYF
J gene: TRBJ2-1; V gene: TRBV3-1; CDR3 length: 14; CDR3 protein: CASSQGQAGHEQFF
J gene: TRBJ2-6; V gene: TRBV21-1; CDR3 length: 17; CDR3 protein: CASPLVDRRSGANVLTF
J gene: TRBJ2-5; V gene: TRBV27; CDR3 length: 15; CDR3 protein: CASSLSGLVWETQYF
J gene: TRBJ1-2; V gene: TRBV5-1; CDR3 length: 15; CDR3 protein: CASSYRAGRSYGYTF
J gene: TRBJ2-1; V gene: TRBV20-1; CDR3 length: 14; CDR3 protein: CSAPPAGGMNEQFF
J gene: TRBJ2-7; V gene: TRBV18; CDR3 length: 16; CDR3 protein: CASSPISGQGTYEQYF
J gene: TRBJ2-5; V gene: TRBV27; CDR3 length: 14; CDR3 protein: CASRLTGVQETQYF
J gene: TRBJ2-1; V gene: TRBV6-5; CDR3 length: 17; CDR3 protein: CASSYARTSGSLYEQFF
J gene: TRBJ2-2; V gene: TRBV4-1; CDR3 length: 14; CDR3 protein: CATQRDTQAGELFF
J gene: TRBJ2-2; V gene: TRBV20-1; CDR3 length: 14; CDR3 protein: CSASTGAGTGELFF
J gene: TRBJ2-5; V gene: TRBV20-1; CDR3 length: 13; CDR3 protein: CSAVRDSKETQYF
J gene: TRBJ2-4; V gene: TRBV12-3/TRBV12-4; CDR3 length: 13; CDR3 protein: CASSLSEADIQYF
J gene: TRBJ2-2; V gene: TRBV4-1; CDR3 length: 15; CDR3 protein: CASGIDPGGTGELFF
J gene: TRBJ1-5; V gene: TRBV6-2/TRBV6-3; CDR3 length: 13; CDR3 protein: CASKGTSKGPQHF
J gene: TRBJ2-1; V gene: TRBV7-2; CDR3 length: 16; CDR3 protein: CASSLVASGGLNEQFF
J gene: TRBJ1-2; V gene: TRBV7-9; CDR3 length: 11; CDR3 protein: CASSSPEGYTF
J gene: TRBJ2-5; V gene: TRBV6-1; CDR3 length: 17; CDR3 protein: CASSERRRGQYQETQYF
J gene: TRBJ2-3; V gene: TRBV12-3/TRBV12-4; CDR3 length: 15; CDR3 protein: CASSPTSGGAYTQYF
J gene: TRBJ2-7; V gene: TRBV7-9; CDR3 length: 16; CDR3 protein: CASSSGVRGPVYEQYF
J gene: TRBJ1-1; V gene: TRBV2; CDR3 length: 15; CDR3 protein: CASSVGENMNTEAFF
J gene: TRBJ1-2; V gene: TRBV12-3/TRBV12-4; CDR3 length: 14; CDR3 protein: CASSHSDSNYGYTF
J gene: TRBJ2-1; V gene: TRBV20-1; CDR3 length: 17; CDR3 protein: CSAPGLAGTRSYNEQFF
J gene: TRBJ2-7; V gene: TRBV6-5; CDR3 length: 14; CDR3 protein: CASSHRVGSYEQYF
J gene: TRBJ2-1; V gene: TRBV12-3/TRBV12-4; CDR3 length: 16; CDR3 protein: CASSLPRLYSYNEQFF
J gene: TRBJ2-3; V gene: TRBV20-1; CDR3 length: 14; CDR3 protein: CSARPGLAGDTQYF
J gene: TRBJ2-1; V gene: TRBV6-1; CDR3 length: 14; CDR3 protein: CASSHTNLGNEQFF
J gene: TRBJ2-1; V gene: TRBV7-9; CDR3 length: 13; CDR3 protein: CASSFHTPNEQFF